The 18 T cell receptor beta chains in this list originate from one sample, sequenced in a study of technical replicates of blood from a handful of donors. Sequencing was performed with immunoSEQ multiplex PCR; in TCRdb, only in-frame clones are kept and a portion is missing. This table has some 70,000 clones, roughly 92% appearing once. Sequenced sample: PBMCs. Receptors were obtained from a human donor in good health. Some clones in this sample may be carry-over from other donors' samples.

This clone was detected only once. The CDR3 DNA reads as TGTGCCAGTAGTAGAACGGCGGTTAGCTACAATGAGCAGTTCTTC. Translating gives CASSRTAVSYNEQFF. The V gene is TRBV19, the J gene TRBJ2-1; no clear D gene. The germline gives CDR1 LNHDA, CDR2 SQIVND (reference sequence). Trimming took off 4 bases at V and 3 bases at J, with 13 bases between the two ends. The length of the CDR3 is 15 residues.

The V and J genes are TRBV6-5 and TRBJ1-6; no clear D. Germline V lookup: CDR1 MNHEY, CDR2 SVGAGI. This CDR3 is 13 amino acids long. Trimming left V 4 bases short and J 10 bases short, with 11 bases between. The DNA of the CDR3 is TGTGCCAGCAGTTTGGTGCGTTGGTCACCCCTCCACTTT. It is translated as CASSLVRWSPLHF.

The chain recombines TRBV7-8 with TRBJ2-2; D unresolved. Germline CDR1 SGHVS, CDR2 FQNEAQ. The V end was cut by 4 bases, the J end by 6 bases, with 12 bases between. There are 14 residues in the CDR3. The CDR3 reads CASSSPQDAGELFF. Written as DNA, the CDR3 is TGTGCCAGCAGCTCCCCCCAGGATGCCGGGGAGCTGTTTTTT.

The table lists this clone with a count of one. The gene calls are TRBV7-6 and TRBJ2-7, with 9 bases identical to TRBD2. V shed 4 bases and J 1 base; nucleotides not matched to a gene: 14. The CDR3 is made up of 18 amino acids. The germline CDR1 and CDR2 sequences are SGHVS and FNYEAQ. Written as DNA, the CDR3 is TGTGCCAGCAGCTCTGGGGGTGGCGGGAGGGCCGGGTCCTACGAGCAGTACTTC. It encodes CASSSGGGGRAGSYEQYF. Complete variable domain (other parts from reference TRBV7-6 and TRBJ2-7): GAGVSQSPRYKVTKRGQDVALRCDPISGHVSLYWYRQALGQGPEFLTYFNYEAQQDKSGLPNDRFSAERPEGSISTLTIQRTEQRDSAMYRCASSSGGGGRAGSYEQYFGPGTRLTVT.

In this sample, this clone turned up a few times. The V gene is TRBV5-5, the J gene TRBJ2-7, with D maybe TRBD1 (8 bases). The ends were cut back, 2 bases at V and 2 bases at J, with 14 bases in the middle. Germline V CDR1 and CDR2: SGHKS, YYEKEE (reference sequence). The CDR3 length is 15 residues. The CDR3 spells CASSLQGGETYEQYF. CDR3 in DNA: TGTGCCAGCAGCTTACAGGGGGGGGAAACCTACGAGCAGTACTTC. The whole variable domain, remainder taken from reference TRBV5-5 and TRBJ2-7, is DAGVTQSPTHLIKTRGQQVTLRCSPISGHKSVSWYQQVLGQGPQFIFQYYEKEERGRGNFPDRFSARQFPNYSSELNVNALLLGDSALYLCASSLQGGETYEQYFGPGTRLTVT.

This chain uses TRBV18 with TRBJ1-6; 8 bases line up with TRBD1. V was pared by 6 bases and J by 7 bases, with 5 bases of the junction left unmatched. There are 14 residues in the CDR3. CDR1 is KGHSH, CDR2 LQKENI, per germline. In DNA, the CDR3 is TGTGCCAGCTCCCCGACAGGGGCAAATTCACCCCTCCACTTT. It codes for CASSPTGANSPLHF.

The chain's CDR3 is CASSLVYSGANVLTF. As DNA, the CDR3 is TGCGCCAGCAGCTTGGTCTACTCTGGGGCCAACGTCCTGACTTTC. This chain links TRBV5-1 with TRBJ2-6; no firm D call. The CDR3 is 15 amino acids. The germline V gene encodes CDR1 SGHRS and CDR2 YFSETQ. Deletions cut 0 bases from V and 0 bases from J, with 4 bases between.

The J gene is TRBJ1-5, the V gene TRBV7-8; a possible D gene is TRBD1 (5 bases). Trimming stripped 1 base from V and 0 bases from J, with 22 bases between. CDR1 SGHVS and CDR2 FQNEAQ come from the germline V gene. The CDR3 runs 20 residues. The CDR3 protein is CASSLVRGIGIPPSNQPQHF. The CDR3 DNA reads as TGTGCCAGCAGCTTAGTACGGGGGATCGGAATTCCTCCTAGCAATCAGCCCCAGCATTTT. The variable domain in full, completed from reference TRBV7-8 and TRBJ1-5, reads GAGVSQSPRYKVAKRGQDVALRCDPISGHVSLFWYQQALGQGPEFLTYFQNEAQLDKSGLPSDRFFAERPEGSVSTLKIQRTQQEDSAVYLCASSLVRGIGIPPSNQPQHFGDGTRLSIL.

The V and J genes are TRBV4-1 and TRBJ2-1; 8 bases are a match to TRBD2. Germline CDR1 MGHRA, CDR2 YSYEKL. The CDR3 length is 17 residues. Trimming removed 0 bases from V and 6 bases from J; junction bases left unmatched: 10. CDR3 loop: CASSQEHRGGRSNEQFF. The CDR3 DNA sequence: TGCGCCAGCAGCCAAGAGCACCGCGGGGGGCGAAGCAATGAGCAGTTCTTC.

The chain links TRBV5-4 to TRBJ2-1; 10 nucleotides agree with TRBD2. J lost 13 bases, V lost 4 bases, and 11 bases had no gene match. Germline V gives CDR1 SGHNT, CDR2 YYREEE (reference sequence). The length of the CDR3 is 14 residues. CDR3 nucleotide sequence: TGTGCCAGCAGCACCTCCAGCGGGAGGGCCGAACAGTTCTTC. This encodes CASSTSSGRAEQFF.

The rearrangement uses TRBV18 and TRBJ2-7; 11 nucleotides line up with TRBD1. CDR3 length equals 16 residues. Per germline, CDR1 KGHSH and CDR2 LQKENI. J lost 2 bases, V lost 6 bases, and 9 bases had no gene match. CDR3 loop: CASSPKGGQGAYEQYF. Here the CDR3 DNA reads TGTGCCAGCTCCCCGAAAGGGGGACAGGGGGCCTACGAGCAGTACTTC.

For the CDR3, the DNA is TGCGCCAGCAGTACTAGCGGGGCCAGATCCTACAATGAGCAGTTCTTC. The encoded protein is CASSTSGARSYNEQFF. This chain connects TRBV4-1 to TRBJ2-1; TRBD2 agrees at 10 bases. The CDR3 has 16 amino acids. V lost 6 bases and J lost 1; bases outside the gene matches: 6. Germline V gene data show CDR1 as MGHRA and CDR2 as YSYEKL.

The rearrangement uses TRBV13 and TRBJ2-5; D is possibly TRBD1 (5 bases). The germline V gene encodes CDR1 PRHDT and CDR2 FYEKMQ (reference sequence). The V end lost 2 bases, the J end lost 5 bases, and 9 bases lay between the germline ends. The CDR3 is 13 amino acids. The CDR3 DNA sequence: TGTGCCAGCAGCTTACTAGGGGCCGAGACCCAGTACTTC. This gives the protein CASSLLGAETQYF.

This chain links TRBV2 with TRBJ2-5, with 11 bases aligning to TRBD2. This CDR3 is built from 15 residues. V shed 3 bases, J shed 2 bases, and the junction held 2 bases outside the gene matches. Germline loops: CDR1 SNHLY, CDR2 FYNNEI. The CDR3 region is CASSEIAGGQETQYF. The CDR3 coding sequence is TGTGCCAGCAGTGAGATAGCGGGGGGGCAAGAGACCCAGTACTTC.

The rearrangement uses TRBV28 and TRBJ1-1, with a tentative D call TRBD1 (5 bases). The length of the CDR3 is 17 residues. The germline V gene encodes CDR1 MDHEN and CDR2 SYDVKM. V lost 6 bases, J lost 1 base, and 21 bases lay in between. This CDR3 is CASRPAGPTVRNTEAFF. The CDR3 DNA is TGTGCCAGCAGACCCGCGGGGCCGACAGTTAGGAACACTGAAGCTTTCTTT.

This clone was recorded once. V is TRBV5-6 and J is TRBJ1-2, with 7 nucleotides matching TRBD1. The CDR3 spans 13 residues. V was clipped by 4 bases and J by 2 bases; unmatched bases: 2. Germline V gene data show CDR1 as SGHDT and CDR2 as YYEEEE. The CDR3 region is CASSPGQNYGYTF. The CDR3 region has the DNA TGTGCCAGCAGCCCGGGACAGAACTATGGCTACACCTTC.

The chain recombines TRBV4-3 with TRBJ2-1, with 7 bases lining up with TRBD1. The CDR3 runs 16 residues. Germline V gene sequence: CDR1 LGHNA, CDR2 YSLEER. V trimming: 0 bases; J trimming: 5 bases; junction bases outside the gene matches: 7. The CDR3 sequence: CASSQESDRVNNEQFF. CDR3 DNA: TGCGCCAGCAGCCAAGAAAGTGACAGGGTAAACAATGAGCAGTTCTTC.

The J gene is TRBJ2-7, the V gene TRBV18; 15 bases map to TRBD2. Germline values: CDR1 KGHSH, CDR2 LQKENI. This CDR3 contains 17 residues. V trimming: 0 bases; J trimming: 5 bases; junction bases outside the gene matches: 5. The CDR3 loop is CASSPPWTSGGAHEQYF. In nucleotides, the CDR3 is TGTGCCAGCTCACCACCGTGGACTAGCGGGGGGGCGCACGAGCAGTACTTC.